This TCR beta chain was sequenced during a study of blood T cell repertoires in COVID-19. Across the whole study: Acute and convalescent COVID-19 specimens originated in the United States, Italy and Spain. T cells, B-cell-depleted T cells, or PBMCs supplied cDNA or gDNA.

CDR3 size: 16 residues. V shed 4 bases and J shed 0 bases, with 14 bases lying between them. From germline, CDR1 is SGHNT and CDR2 YYREEE (reference sequence). Per the authors' pipeline: Reference gene primer amplification in the assay estimated nucleated cell counts. The protocol was immunoSEQ multiplex PCR, while the TCRdb copy is restricted to in-frame clones and leaves out a portion. The V and J calls and the clone size are those of that table, but D and trimming were determined from the DNA. The sample records over 95,000 clones, approximately 90% being singletons. Sequenced sample: peripheral blood. The sequence came from a human donor with acute or convalescent COVID-19. The donor label of this sample is uncertain. J is TRBJ2-4 and V is TRBV5-4; possible D gene TRBD2, 7 bases. The CDR3 protein is CASSLRGGRAKNIQYF. The CDR3 nucleotides read TGTGCCAGCAGCCTAAGGGGGGGGCGAGCCAAAAACATTCAGTACTTC. Variable domain in full (rest from reference TRBV5-4 and TRBJ2-4): ETGVTQSPTHLIKTRGQQVTLRCSSQSGHNTVSWYQQALGQGPQFIFQYYREEENGRGNFPPRFSGLQFPNYSSELNVNALELDDSALYLCASSLRGGRAKNIQYFGAGTRLSVL.